The 9 T cell receptor beta chains reported below all come from one sample, sequenced in a study of shared clonotypes between healthy human individuals. The repertoire was sequenced with immunoSEQ multiplex PCR; TCRdb's copy has only in-frame clones and lacks some. Among 2 million to 2.5 million clones listed, 90% to 96% were seen once. The sequencing sample was made of naive CD4+ T cells sorted from blood. Subset reported: CD45RA+ positively selected. These receptor sequences come from a man younger than 35 in good health.

The CDR3 sequence: CASSPTGQGRIYEQYF. The DNA for the CDR3 is TGTGCCAGCAGCCCAACTGGACAGGGCCGGATCTACGAGCAGTACTTC. V is TRBV5-5 and J is TRBJ2-7; 8 bases align to TRBD1. V dropped 4 bases and J dropped 3; count of bases not matched to a gene: 12. Germline lookup yields CDR1 SGHKS and CDR2 YYEKEE (reference sequence). This CDR3 comprises 16 residues.

CDR3 coding DNA: TGTGCCATCAGTGAGTCGGAGGGCCGGTACGAGCAGTACTTC. Translated: CAISESEGRYEQYF. The chain is built from TRBV10-3 and TRBJ2-7; a possible D gene is TRBD2 (6 bases). V lost 0 bases and J 4 bases, leaving 10 bases between the germline ends. The CDR3 contains 14 residues. Germline CDR1 ENHRY, CDR2 SYGVKD.

CDR3 sequence: CASSPRPSGSADTQYF. The DNA of the CDR3 is TGTGCCAGCAGTCCGCGACCTAGCGGGAGTGCAGATACGCAGTATTTT. The chain recombines TRBV27 with TRBJ2-3; TRBD2 matches 10 bases. Germline CDR1 is MNHEY and CDR2 is SMNVEV (reference sequence). V lost 5 bases and J lost 4; bases outside the gene matches: 9. The CDR3 contains 16 residues.

This sequence joins TRBV19 and TRBJ1-2; D is possibly TRBD1 (5 bases). The CDR3 spans 13 residues. The germline V gene encodes CDR1 LNHDA and CDR2 SQIVND (reference sequence). V gave up 3 bases and J gave up 4 bases, with 9 bases separating them. This CDR3 reads CASSIEGFYGYTF. CDR3 bases: TGTGCCAGTAGTATCGAGGGGTTCTATGGCTACACCTTC.

This chain links TRBV28 with TRBJ1-6; D is uncertain. Trimming took 7 bases from V and 0 from J, leaving 13 bases between them. Germline lookup yields CDR1 MDHEN and CDR2 SYDVKM. This CDR3 has 16 residues. The CDR3 nucleotides read TGTGCCAGCACCAACGTAGGTCTCTCCTATAATTCACCCCTCCACTTT. As protein: CASTNVGLSYNSPLHF.

V usage is TRBV11-2 and J usage is TRBJ1-5; 10 nucleotides align to TRBD1. Trimming cost V 5 bases and J 5 bases; bases outside gene matches: 3. The CDR3 is 14 amino acids. Germline V gene sequence: CDR1 SGHAT, CDR2 FQNNGV. In DNA form, the CDR3 reads TGTGCCAGCAGCCCAGGACAGGGGGATCAGCCCCAGCATTTT. Amino acids: CASSPGQGDQPQHF.

The rearrangement joins TRBV7-3 to TRBJ1-3; D is possibly TRBD1 (5 bases). This CDR3 comprises 17 residues. Germline lookup yields CDR1 SGHTA and CDR2 FQGTGA. V gave up 1 base and J gave up 2 bases, with 15 bases separating them. The CDR3 region is CASSLKPAGEPGNTIYF. The CDR3 coding sequence is TGTGCCAGCAGCTTAAAACCCGCGGGGGAACCTGGAAACACCATATATTTT.

This clone appeared a few times. The CDR3 nucleotides are TGTGCCAGCAGCACGAACAGCCCCTTCTACACCTTC. It yields the protein CASSTNSPFYTF. V is TRBV5-5 and J is TRBJ1-2; no clear D gene. Between the trimmed V and J ends, which lost 4 bases and 10 bases, there was a span of 14 bases. Germline CDR1 and CDR2: SGHKS and YYEKEE (reference sequence). The CDR3 length is 12 residues.

The chain employs TRBV2 and TRBJ2-3; 8 positions agree with TRBD2. CDR3 size: 16 residues. From germline, CDR1 is SNHLY and CDR2 FYNNEI. V shed 6 bases, J shed 0 bases, and the junction held 8 bases outside the gene matches. The CDR3 DNA sequence: TGTGCCAGCAGGGGCTATAGCGGGACTAGCACAGATACGCAGTATTTT. Amino acid sequence: CASRGYSGTSTDTQYF. Based on the CDR3 plus reference TRBV2 and TRBJ2-3, the full variable domain is EPEVTQTPSHQVTQMGQEVILRCVPISNHLYFYWYRQILGQKVEFLVSFYNNEISEKSEIFDDQFSVERPDGSNFTLKIRSTKLEDSAMYFCASRGYSGTSTDTQYFGPGTRLTVL.